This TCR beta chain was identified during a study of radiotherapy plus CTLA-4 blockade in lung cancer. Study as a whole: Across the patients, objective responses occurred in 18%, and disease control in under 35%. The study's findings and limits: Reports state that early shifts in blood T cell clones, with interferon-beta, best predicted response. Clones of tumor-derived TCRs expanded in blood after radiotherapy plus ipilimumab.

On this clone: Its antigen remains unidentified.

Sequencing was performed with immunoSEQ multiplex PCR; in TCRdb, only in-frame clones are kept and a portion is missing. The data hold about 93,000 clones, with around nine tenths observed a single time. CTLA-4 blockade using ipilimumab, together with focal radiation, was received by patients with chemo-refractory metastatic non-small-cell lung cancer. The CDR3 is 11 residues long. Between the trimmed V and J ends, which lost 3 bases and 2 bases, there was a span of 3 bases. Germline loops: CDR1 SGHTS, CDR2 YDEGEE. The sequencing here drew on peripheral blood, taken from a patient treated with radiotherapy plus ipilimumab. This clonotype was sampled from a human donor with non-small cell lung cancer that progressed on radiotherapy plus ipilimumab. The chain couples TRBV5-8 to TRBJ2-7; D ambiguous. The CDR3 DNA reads TGTGCCAGCAGCTCCCCCTACGAGCAGTACTTC. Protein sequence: CASSSPYEQYF.